This TCR beta chain is drawn from a study of CD8 T cells in ankylosing spondylitis. In the case of this clonotype: Antigen: not known. This may be a read error, as it is one base from a much larger clone.

TCRdb independently ran MiXCR on the 5' RACE reads; one entry per CDR3 protein. Here the sample spans roughly 150,000 distinct CDR3 sequences, 25% to 35% being singletons. CDR1 is LGHDT and CDR2 is YNNKEL in the germline V gene (reference sequence). There are 17 residues in the CDR3. Study conclusions and caveats: Characteristic of ankylosing spondylitis blood, it appeared, was a TCR beta motif comprising eight highly homologous variants.

The genes are TRBV3-1 and TRBJ2-3; 8 bases align to TRBD2. The sequence came from a male donor with ankylosing spondylitis. The sample was synovial fluid, either unsorted or a sorted T cell fraction (not recorded which). The CDR3 reads CASCQPRAGASTDTQYF. The CDR3 DNA reads TGTGCCAGCTGCCAACCCCGAGCGGGGGCCAGCACAGATACGCAGTATTTT.